The 25 T cell receptor beta chains listed next were all sequenced from one sample in a study of blood T cell repertoires in COVID-19 (dated by TCRdb to the early 2020s). Library prep was done by the immunoSEQ multiplex PCR assay. In its TCRdb copy, this immuneACCESS table keeps in-frame sequences only and misses some clones. Where compared with another copy, unresolved V genes explain less than half of these, and the others have no known cause. This sample is represented by around 61,000 clones; about 81% of them were singletons. Around a sixth of the sample is held by the ten biggest clonotypes. Sequenced input: peripheral blood. The receptors originated from an elderly man with acute or convalescent COVID-19.

This clone was seen just once. The V and J genes are TRBV7-8 and TRBJ2-3; 8 bases are shared with TRBD2. CDR1 and CDR2 from the germline V gene are SGHVS and FQNEAQ. With V trimmed by 3 bases and J by 0 bases, 2 bases remained unmatched. The CDR3 consists of 15 residues. The CDR3 is CASSFQRGSTDTQYF. The CDR3 DNA follows: TGTGCCAGCAGCTTCCAGCGGGGGAGCACAGATACGCAGTATTTT.

The chain has TRBV15 and TRBJ1-1, with TRBD1 matching over 8 bases. The germline gives CDR1 LNHNV, CDR2 YYDKDF (reference sequence). The CDR3 is made up of 16 amino acids. Trimming at V came to 3 bases and at J to 3 bases, leaving 9 bases not matched to a gene. Here the CDR3 DNA reads TGTGCCACCAGCAGGGCGGGCAGGGGGCCCGACACTGAAGCTTTCTTT. This encodes CATSRAGRGPDTEAFF.

The chain couples TRBV11-2 to TRBJ1-2; D might be TRBD1 (6 bases). Trimming pared 6 bases from V and 0 bases from J, leaving 8 bases between. Germline CDR1 reads SGHAT; CDR2 reads FQNNGV. The CDR3 totals 13 residues. CDR3 sequence: CASSGQSNYGYTF. DNA for the CDR3: TGTGCCAGCAGTGGACAGTCTAACTATGGCTACACCTTC. The full variable domain, with the rest looked up from reference TRBV11-2 and TRBJ1-2, is EAGVAQSPRYKIIEKRQSVAFWCNPISGHATLYWYQQILGQGPKLLIQFQNNGVVDDSQLPKDRFSAERLKGVDSTLKIQPAKLEDSAVYLCASSGQSNYGYTFGSGTRLTVV.

The CDR3: CASKVAGGPFTDTQYF. Written as DNA, the CDR3 is TGTGCCAGCAAAGTAGCGGGGGGGCCTTTCACAGATACGCAGTATTTT. The rearrangement uses TRBV5-4 and TRBJ2-3, with 11 positions matching TRBD2. Germline V gene data show CDR1 as SGHNT and CDR2 as YYREEE (reference sequence). V dropped 6 bases and J dropped 2; count of bases not matched to a gene: 8. This CDR3 has 16 residues. The full variable domain, rest sourced from reference TRBV5-4 and TRBJ2-3, is ETGVTQSPTHLIKTRGQQVTLRCSSQSGHNTVSWYQQALGQGPQFIFQYYREEENGRGNFPPRFSGLQFPNYSSELNVNALELDDSALYLCASKVAGGPFTDTQYFGPGTRLTVL.

CDR3 nucleotide sequence: TGTGCCACCAGTGATTTAGGGACAGGCGCAAGAGAGCAGTTCTTC. Amino acids: CATSDLGTGAREQFF. The chain links TRBV24-1 to TRBJ2-1; 8 bases fit TRBD1. V shed 1 base, J shed 10 bases, and the junction held 8 bases outside the gene matches. The CDR3 runs 15 residues. Germline V gene sequence: CDR1 KGHDR, CDR2 SFDVKD.

The chain combines TRBV6-2 or TRBV6-3 with TRBJ2-7, with a weak D call TRBD2 (5 bases). This CDR3 has 11 amino acids. The V end was cut by 6 bases, the J end by 7 bases, with 10 bases between. In germline, CDR1 is MNHEY, CDR2 SVGEGT. The CDR3: CASSQSGEQYF. The CDR3 DNA sequence: TGTGCCAGCAGCCAATCGGGGGAGCAGTACTTC.

The J gene is TRBJ2-5, the V gene TRBV19; the D gene is possibly TRBD2 (5 bases). Between the trimmed V and J ends, which lost 1 base and 5 bases, there was a span of 14 bases. The CDR3 sequence is 15 residues long. Germline loops: CDR1 LNHDA, CDR2 SQIVND (reference sequence). The CDR3 bases are TGTGCCAGTAGTATAGCCAGCCAGACGGGGGAGACCCAGTACTTC. Translated, it gives CASSIASQTGETQYF.

This chain connects TRBV12-3 or TRBV12-4 to TRBJ2-5; no clear D gene. Trimming cost V 6 bases and J 5 bases, with 13 bases left between them. This CDR3 comprises 13 residues. The CDR3 spells CASSLEESETQYF. Here the CDR3 DNA reads TGTGCCAGCAGCCTCGAGGAGTCGGAGACCCAGTACTTC.

This clone came up once. J is TRBJ1-1 and V is TRBV19, with 7 nucleotides matching TRBD1. This CDR3 spans 13 amino acids. Trimming took 4 bases from V and 2 from J; bases not matched to a gene: 1. CDR1 is LNHDA, CDR2 SQIVND, per germline (reference sequence). The CDR3: CASSRTGNTEAFF. DNA of the CDR3: TGTGCCAGTAGTAGGACAGGAAACACTGAAGCTTTCTTT.

The chain carries TRBV7-2 and TRBJ1-1; no firm D call. CDR1 and CDR2 from the germline V gene are SGHTA and FQGNSA. The CDR3 is 14 amino acids. Trimming stripped 6 bases from V and 3 bases from J, with 14 bases between. The CDR3 region is CASRREGRDTEAFF. The CDR3 nucleotides read TGTGCCAGCAGACGAGAGGGTAGGGACACTGAAGCTTTCTTT.

The rearrangement links TRBV2 to TRBJ1-2; D call uncertain. Germline CDR1 SNHLY, CDR2 FYNNEI. V lost 3 bases, J lost 1 base, and 3 bases lay in between. The CDR3 covers 12 residues. The DNA of the CDR3 is TGTGCCAGCAGTGACAATAACTATGGCTACACCTTC. Its protein is CASSDNNYGYTF.

V is TRBV5-6 and J is TRBJ1-2; D is possibly TRBD1 (6 bases). This CDR3 comprises 14 residues. Germline assignment: CDR1 SGHDT and CDR2 YYEEEE. Trimming cost V 0 bases and J 5 bases, with 11 bases left between them. CDR3 protein: CASSLDGTKYGYTF. The DNA for the CDR3 is TGTGCCAGCAGCTTGGATGGGACAAAGTATGGCTACACCTTC.

The V and J genes are TRBV27 and TRBJ1-2, with D unclear. Germline CDR1 and CDR2: MNHEY and SMNVEV (reference sequence). The germline V and J ends were trimmed by 5 bases and 0 bases, with 10 bases remaining between them. There are 14 residues in the CDR3. Here the CDR3 DNA reads TGTGCCAGCAGTCCCCGGGGAGCTAACTATGGCTACACCTTC. Translation gives CASSPRGANYGYTF.

The chain links TRBV2 to TRBJ1-5, with a weak D call TRBD1 (6 bases). Trimming took 5 bases from V and 1 from J, leaving 12 bases between them. Germline V gives CDR1 SNHLY, CDR2 FYNNEI. CDR3 length equals 15 residues. CDR3 loop: CASSLNRVSNQPQHF. The CDR3 DNA reads as TGTGCCAGCAGTTTAAACAGGGTGAGCAATCAGCCCCAGCATTTT.

This chain joins TRBV5-1 and TRBJ2-1; a weak D match, TRBD2 (6 bases). V lost 1 base to trimming and J lost 3 bases, with 14 bases between them. Per the germline V gene, CDR1 is SGHRS and CDR2 is YFSETQ. CDR3 length equals 16 residues. The CDR3 sequence is CASSLRAGRHYNEQFF. The CDR3 DNA follows: TGCGCCAGCAGCTTGAGGGCGGGGCGGCACTACAATGAGCAGTTCTTC.

The chain has TRBV20-1 and TRBJ2-5, with 8 bases fitting TRBD2. This CDR3 has 15 amino acids. With 3 bases clipped from V and 3 bases from J, the junction kept 9 bases outside the gene matches. Germline V lookup: CDR1 DFQATT, CDR2 SNEGSKA (reference sequence). CDR3: CSASGPSGLEETQYF. CDR3 coding DNA: TGCAGTGCTAGTGGTCCTAGCGGGTTAGAAGAGACCCAGTACTTC.

CDR3 loop: CASSQDPGGLNTEAFF. In DNA, the CDR3 is TGCGCCAGCAGCCAGGATCCAGGGGGCCTAAACACTGAAGCTTTCTTT. The J gene is TRBJ1-1, the V gene TRBV4-1; 8 bases map to TRBD1. J gave up 2 bases and V 3 bases, and 8 bases lay outside the gene matches. Germline CDR1 and CDR2: MGHRA and YSYEKL. This CDR3 comprises 16 residues.

This sequence joins TRBV7-2 and TRBJ2-1; the match to TRBD2 covers 7 bases. CDR3 length: 15 residues. CDR1 and CDR2 from the germline V gene are SGHTA and FQGNSA. The junction had 12 bases not matched to a gene; V was cut back by 6 bases and J by 7 bases. The CDR3 sequence is CASSPQTDGGNEQFF. CDR3 nucleotide sequence: TGTGCCAGCAGTCCACAGACCGACGGGGGGAATGAGCAGTTCTTC.

J is TRBJ2-5 and V is TRBV21-1; the table names TRBD2, a call not compared with the DNA. TRBV21-1 is labeled a pseudogene. The CDR3 runs to 14 residues. CDR3 loop: CASSKEMSEETQYF. CDR3 nucleotides: TGTGCCAGCAGCAAAGAGATGAGTGAAGAGACCCAGTACTTC.

The chain links TRBV5-4 to TRBJ2-5; 12 bases match TRBD2. Trimming cost V 2 bases and J 2 bases; bases outside gene matches: 1. Germline V gives CDR1 SGHNT, CDR2 YYREEE (reference sequence). The CDR3 runs 15 residues. The CDR3 DNA reads TGTGCCAGCAGCTTACTAGCGGGGGGACAAGAGACCCAGTACTTC. It is translated as CASSLLAGGQETQYF.

This chain joins TRBV5-4 and TRBJ2-1; TRBD1 agrees at 9 bases. V shed 3 bases and J 7 bases; nucleotides not matched to a gene: 8. The CDR3 has 15 amino acids. Germline CDR1 and CDR2: SGHNT and YYREEE (reference sequence). CDR3 nucleotides: TGTGCCAGCAGCTCACTGGGACAGGGAGGGAATGAGCAGTTCTTC. As protein: CASSSLGQGGNEQFF.

The chain carries TRBV24-1 and TRBJ2-5; TRBD2 agrees at 10 bases. V lost 0 bases and J lost 5; bases outside the gene matches: 2. From germline, CDR1 is KGHDR and CDR2 SFDVKD. CDR3 length: 15 amino acids. The CDR3 bases are TGTGCCACCAGTGATTTGGCTAGCGGGGGCGAGACCCAGTACTTC. Protein: CATSDLASGGETQYF.

This clone was counted only a few times. The V and J genes are TRBV24-1 and TRBJ2-5, with D perhaps TRBD2 (6 bases). The CDR3 is made up of 15 amino acids. V was trimmed by 5 bases and J by 2 bases, leaving 14 bases between them. CDR1 is KGHDR and CDR2 is SFDVKD in the germline V gene. DNA for the CDR3: TGTGCCACCAGTGCCCCTAACGCGGGGCAAGAGACCCAGTACTTC. Amino acids: CATSAPNAGQETQYF.

The genes are TRBV6-6 and TRBJ1-2, with D perhaps matching TRBD1 (6 bases). Germline CDR1 is MNHNY and CDR2 is SVGAGI (reference sequence). Deletions cut 5 bases from V and 4 bases from J, with 14 bases between. The CDR3 is made up of 14 amino acids. This CDR3 reads CASSRLKDSYGYTF. The CDR3 DNA reads as TGTGCCAGCAGTCGCCTGAAGGACAGCTATGGCTACACCTTC.

This chain uses TRBV5-4 with TRBJ1-6; a weak D match, TRBD1 (6 bases). The ends were cut back, 3 bases at V and 7 bases at J, with 11 bases in the middle. The CDR3 is made up of 14 amino acids. CDR1 and CDR2 from the germline V gene are SGHNT and YYREEE (reference sequence). In DNA form, the CDR3 reads TGTGCCAGCAGCTACACAGGGAAGAATTCACCCCTCCACTTT. Its protein product is CASSYTGKNSPLHF.